Presented here are 24 T cell receptor beta chains from one specimen sequenced in a study of shared clonotypes between healthy human individuals. Assay used: immunoSEQ multiplex PCR; TCRdb lists only in-frame clones, some missing. The data show some 2.3 million clones, just over 90% seen once. The specimen sequenced was naive CD4+ T cells from PBMCs. The sample's subset: CD45RA+ positively selected. The receptors were gathered from a man younger than 35 in good health. Some clones in this sample may be carry-over from other donors' samples.

This CDR3 reads CASSTGQGRSNQPQHF. The DNA for the CDR3 is TGTGCCAGTAGCACGGGACAGGGACGAAGCAATCAGCCCCAGCATTTT. J is TRBJ1-5 and V is TRBV19; TRBD1 matches 9 bases. Germline V gene sequence: CDR1 LNHDA, CDR2 SQIVND (reference sequence). This CDR3 spans 16 amino acids. V lost 6 bases, J lost 1 base, and 7 bases stayed unmatched.

This sequence joins TRBV28 and TRBJ1-3, with D unresolved. Germline V lookup: CDR1 MDHEN, CDR2 SYDVKM. The CDR3 contains 14 residues. Trimming left V 6 bases short and J 4 bases short, with 13 bases between. CDR3 sequence: CASRGSSRGNTIYF. As DNA, the CDR3 is TGTGCCAGCAGGGGGTCCTCGAGGGGAAACACCATATATTTT.

V gene TRBV19 combines with J gene TRBJ2-5, with 8 bases identical to TRBD1. Per germline, CDR1 LNHDA and CDR2 SQIVND (reference sequence). The CDR3 sequence is 16 residues long. The trim removed 4 bases at V and 2 bases at J, leaving 9 bases unmatched. The CDR3 is CASSTTGALLQETQYF. In DNA, the CDR3 is TGTGCCAGTAGTACGACAGGGGCATTGCTACAAGAGACCCAGTACTTC.

This chain joins TRBV18 and TRBJ2-2; D possibly corresponds to TRBD1 (6 bases). Germline lookup yields CDR1 KGHSH and CDR2 LQKENI. The CDR3 totals 16 residues. The V end lost 4 bases, the J end lost 1 base, and 13 bases lay between the germline ends. The CDR3 loop is CASSRPGQRNTGELFF. DNA for the CDR3: TGTGCCAGCTCACGACCGGGACAACGGAACACCGGGGAGCTGTTTTTT. The full variable domain, in which reference TRBV18 and TRBJ2-2 provide the parts outside the CDR3, is NAGVMQNPRHLVRRRGQEARLRCSPMKGHSHVYWYRQLPEEGLKFMVYLQKENIIDESGMPKERFSAEFPKEGPSILRIQQVVRGDSAAYFCASSRPGQRNTGELFFGEGSRLTVL.

The rearrangement uses TRBV5-8 and TRBJ2-3, with D unresolved. The CDR3 length is 13 residues. Germline V lookup: CDR1 SGHTS, CDR2 YDEGEE. V lost 0 bases to trimming and J lost 4 bases, with 6 bases between them. For the CDR3, the DNA is TGTGCCAGCAGCTTGGGGCACCCAGATACGCAGTATTTT. It specifies CASSLGHPDTQYF.

The chain carries TRBV1 and TRBJ2-1; the table's D gene call, TRBD1, was not cross checked with the DNA. TRBV1 is recorded as a pseudogene. The CDR3 is 19 amino acids. The CDR3 here is CTSSQDRTGPTRQAFEQFF. The CDR3 DNA is TGCACCAGCAGCCAAGATCGGACAGGACCAACCCGCCAGGCGTTCGAGCAGTTCTTC.

This chain connects TRBV30 to TRBJ2-3; no clear D. The CDR3 has 13 amino acids. Germline CDR1 and CDR2: GTSNPN and SVGIG (reference sequence). The V end lost 3 bases, the J end lost 1 base, and 8 bases lay between the germline ends. The CDR3 nucleotides are TGTGCCTGGAGGAGAAGCGGCACAGATACGCAGTATTTT. Its translation is CAWRRSGTDTQYF. The full variable domain, with the rest looked up from reference TRBV30 and TRBJ2-3, is SQTIHQWPATLVQPVGSPLSLECTVEGTSNPNLYWYRQAAGRGLQLLFYSVGIGQISSEVPQNLSASRPQDRQFILSSKKLLLSDSGFYLCAWRRSGTDTQYFGPGTRLTVL.

This chain links TRBV6-1 with TRBJ2-1, with D possibly being TRBD1 (6 bases). The CDR3 totals 15 residues. V dropped 1 base and J dropped 4 bases, with 11 bases sitting between them. CDR1 MNHNS and CDR2 SASEGT come from the germline V gene. CDR3 in amino acids: CASSEVQGPYNEQFF. In DNA form, the CDR3 reads TGTGCCAGCAGTGAAGTACAGGGCCCTTACAATGAGCAGTTCTTC.

V gene TRBV10-3 combines with J gene TRBJ2-2; D gene ambiguous. The length of the CDR3 is 13 residues. V lost 7 bases and J 4 bases, leaving 10 bases between the germline ends. Germline V gene data show CDR1 as ENHRY and CDR2 as SYGVKD. CDR3 sequence reads: CAITDVGTGELFF. The CDR3 DNA sequence: TGTGCCATCACCGATGTGGGCACCGGGGAGCTGTTTTTT.

In the case of this clone: The same CDR3 is also encoded by other DNA sequences in this sample. J is TRBJ1-2 and V is TRBV18; D might be TRBD1 (6 bases). Germline V gene sequence: CDR1 KGHSH, CDR2 LQKENI. The CDR3 sequence is 13 residues long. V was clipped by 5 bases and J by 0 bases, with 7 bases between them. CDR3 DNA: TGTGCCAGCTCATCAGGGGCTAACTATGGCTACACCTTC. Its protein product is CASSSGANYGYTF.

This chain uses TRBV5-1 with TRBJ1-3; D uncertain. Germline assignment: CDR1 SGHRS and CDR2 YFSETQ. The V and J ends lost 0 bases and 0 bases respectively, with 13 bases between them. The CDR3 sequence is 17 residues long. The chain's CDR3 is CASSLGVSLSSGNTIYF. The CDR3 nucleotides read TGCGCCAGCAGCTTGGGGGTCAGCCTGAGCTCTGGAAACACCATATATTTT.

The chain links TRBV7-2 to TRBJ1-4, with D perhaps matching TRBD1 (5 bases). From germline, CDR1 is SGHTA and CDR2 FQGNSA. This CDR3 is 15 amino acids long. The V end was cut by 1 base, the J end by 4 bases, with 10 bases between. In nucleotides, the CDR3 is TGTGCCAGCAGCTTAGAGGGGACTGTTAATGAAAAACTGTTTTTT. Translated: CASSLEGTVNEKLFF.

A remark on this clone: This sample includes further DNA sequences coding for the same CDR3. The V call is TRBV18, the J call TRBJ2-5; no clear D gene. CDR3 length equals 14 residues. Germline V gene data show CDR1 as KGHSH and CDR2 as LQKENI. Trimming removed 0 bases from V and 2 bases from J, with 7 bases in between. The CDR3 sequence: CASSPPAIQETQYF. Here the CDR3 DNA reads TGTGCCAGCTCACCACCGGCAATACAAGAGACCCAGTACTTC.

The chain carries TRBV11-2 and TRBJ2-3; possible D gene TRBD1, 6 bases. CDR1 and CDR2 (germline): SGHAT, FQNNGV. V was shortened by 3 bases and J by 6 bases, with 10 bases between the two germline ends. This CDR3 region has 13 residues. The CDR3 DNA follows: TGTGCCAGCAGCTTTTACAGGGATGATACGCAGTATTTT. Translating gives CASSFYRDDTQYF.

The DNA for the CDR3 is TGTGCCAGTAGTCCAGAGAGGACAGGGAGGCCCCAGTACTTC. Translation: CASSPERTGRPQYF. The rearrangement links TRBV19 to TRBJ2-5; 8 bases are a match to TRBD1. The J segment lost 9 bases and the V segment lost 5 bases, leaving 11 bases of the junction unmatched. The CDR3 contains 14 residues. Germline values: CDR1 LNHDA, CDR2 SQIVND (reference sequence).

This chain uses TRBV11-2 with TRBJ2-5; D may match TRBD1 or TRBD2 (5 bases each). V lost 1 base and J lost 5, with 17 bases in between. Germline CDR1 is SGHAT and CDR2 is FQNNGV. The CDR3 is 16 residues long. The CDR3 protein is CASSLAGGRAVETQYF. Here the CDR3 DNA reads TGTGCCAGCAGCTTAGCTGGGGGACGGGCCGTTGAGACCCAGTACTTC.

This sequence joins TRBV25-1 and TRBJ1-2, with 9 bases aligning to TRBD1. Trimming cost V 0 bases and J 7 bases; bases outside gene matches: 9. The CDR3 totals 16 residues. Per germline, CDR1 MGHDK and CDR2 SYGVNS. DNA of the CDR3: TGTGCCAGCAGTGAATACGAGGGACAGGGATTACGTGGCTACACCTTC. This translates into CASSEYEGQGLRGYTF.

The chain uses TRBV29-1 and TRBJ1-5; D perhaps matches TRBD1 (5 bases). The V end lost 4 bases, the J end lost 6 bases, and 13 bases lay between the germline ends. The CDR3 runs to 13 residues. CDR1 is SQVTM, CDR2 ANQGSEA, per germline. The CDR3 sequence: CSVASQGGQPQHF. The DNA of the CDR3 is TGCAGCGTTGCATCGCAGGGCGGTCAGCCCCAGCATTTT.

CDR3 coding DNA: TGTGCCAGCAGTAATACTTATCAGCCCCAGCATTTT. The encoded protein is CASSNTYQPQHF. V gene TRBV28 combines with J gene TRBJ1-5; unclear D gene. Germline V gene sequence: CDR1 MDHEN, CDR2 SYDVKM. There are 12 residues in the CDR3. Trimming shortened V by 5 bases and J by 5 bases, and 7 bases separated the two germline ends.

The chain employs TRBV5-1 and TRBJ2-1; D is undetermined. Germline assignment: CDR1 SGHRS and CDR2 YFSETQ. The CDR3 has 9 residues. V was clipped by 2 bases and J by 10 bases, with 1 base between them. The CDR3 loop is CASSLEQFF. The CDR3 DNA reads TGCGCCAGCAGCTTAGAGCAGTTCTTC.

The V call is TRBV7-2, the J call TRBJ2-7; D remains unclear. The CDR3 sequence is 13 residues long. Germline values: CDR1 SGHTA, CDR2 FQGNSA. Deletions cut 4 bases from V and 2 bases from J, with 9 bases between. In DNA form, the CDR3 reads TGTGCCAGCAGCTATTCAAAGGCCTACGAGCAGTACTTC. Its translation: CASSYSKAYEQYF.

In this sample, this clone turned up a few times. Different DNA sequences within this sample yield the same CDR3. The chain combines TRBV5-1 with TRBJ1-1; 7 bases agree with TRBD1. J was trimmed by 1 base and V by 4 bases; bases with no gene match: 4. CDR1 and CDR2 from the germline V gene are SGHRS and YFSETQ. This CDR3 spans 14 amino acids. CDR3 sequence: CASSTGTENTEAFF. CDR3 nucleotide sequence: TGCGCCAGCAGCACAGGGACAGAGAACACTGAAGCTTTCTTT.

The chain has TRBV28 and TRBJ2-1; a possible D gene is TRBD1 (5 bases). In germline, CDR1 is MDHEN, CDR2 SYDVKM. V shed 3 bases and J shed 1 base, with 10 bases lying between them. The CDR3 totals 15 residues. The CDR3: CASSLTDLSYNEQFF. As DNA, the CDR3 is TGTGCCAGCAGTTTGACAGACCTATCCTACAATGAGCAGTTCTTC.

The chain couples TRBV5-1 to TRBJ2-1; possibly TRBD2 for D (6 bases). Trimming cost V 3 bases and J 2 bases, with 15 bases left between them. The CDR3 extends over 16 amino acids. CDR1 SGHRS and CDR2 YFSETQ come from the germline V gene. The CDR3 is CASSSLVGGTYNEQFF. The CDR3 DNA sequence: TGCGCCAGCAGCTCCCTAGTGGGGGGAACCTACAATGAGCAGTTCTTC. Based on the CDR3 plus reference TRBV5-1 and TRBJ2-1, the full variable domain is KAGVTQTPRYLIKTRGQQVTLSCSPISGHRSVSWYQQTPGQGLQFLFEYFSETQRNKGNFPGRFSGRQFSNSRSEMNVSTLELGDSALYLCASSSLVGGTYNEQFFGPGTRLTVL.